The 5 T cell receptor beta chains reported below all come from one sample, sequenced in a study of T cells after yellow fever vaccination. Each CDR3 protein gets one entry after TCRdb re-called the 5' RACE reads with MiXCR. The table records 250,000 or so distinct CDR3 sequences, approximately 3.6% of them present only once. This sample comprised PBMCs, obtained 15 days after the yellow fever booster vaccination. These receptors all stem from a man between 18 and 35 years old who received the YFV17D yellow fever vaccine.

This clonotype was observed at least ten times. The rearrangement links TRBV13 to TRBJ1-4; TRBD1 aligns across 7 bases. The length of the CDR3 is 14 residues. V was clipped by 5 bases and J by 7 bases; unmatched bases: 7. The germline gives CDR1 PRHDT, CDR2 FYEKMQ (reference sequence). The CDR3 DNA reads TGTGCCAGCAGCAAGACAGGGTTTGCTGAAAAACTGTTTTTT. This translates into CASSKTGFAEKLFF.

This clonotype was picked up many times. The J gene is TRBJ1-5, the V gene TRBV12-3 or TRBV12-4; D is possibly TRBD1 (5 bases). The CDR3 extends over 14 amino acids. V was pared by 6 bases and J by 7 bases, with 16 bases between. CDR3 region: CASSPGDRFQPQHF. CDR3 coding DNA: TGTGCCAGCAGCCCGGGAGACAGATTCCAGCCCCAGCATTTT.

This clonotype turned up a few times. The chain is built from TRBV6-6 and TRBJ2-3; 7 nucleotides align to TRBD2. V gave up 4 bases and J gave up 2 bases; unmatched junction bases: 15. Germline values: CDR1 MNHNY, CDR2 SVGAGI (reference sequence). The CDR3 loop spans 18 amino acids. CDR3 protein: CASSSYAARGYNTDTQYF. Here the CDR3 DNA reads TGTGCCAGCAGTTCATACGCCGCGCGGGGGTACAACACAGATACGCAGTATTTT.

This clonotype came up many times. For the CDR3, the DNA is TGTGCCAGCAACCAGGACGTAACGGTGGGAACGAGAACTGAAGCTTTCTTT. This encodes CASNQDVTVGTRTEAFF. The rearrangement joins TRBV3-2 to TRBJ1-1. TRBV3-2 constitutes a pseudogene. There are 17 residues in the CDR3.

The table lists this clonotype with many counts. The V gene is TRBV5-1, the J gene TRBJ2-1; maybe TRBD1 (7 bases). Looked up from germline, CDR1 is SGHRS and CDR2 is YFSETQ. The CDR3 totals 15 residues. Trimming pared 0 bases from V and 11 bases from J, leaving 18 bases between. CDR3 sequence (DNA): TGCGCCAGCAGCTTGGAACCAGGGGGGAAAAGGCAGCAGTTCTTC. Protein: CASSLEPGGKRQQFF.